This T cell receptor beta chain emerged from a study of beta chain features in type 1 diabetes. Study-level information: The number of sorted cells examined across all samples was 107,917,701.

Sequenced material consisted of expressed TCRB transcripts (all of the isolated RNA was reverse transcribed). Only in-frame clones appear in the TCRdb table, and some are missing; sequencing was by immunoSEQ multiplex PCR. The sample contains about 240,000 clones, 25% to 30% of which appear only once. This TCR was sampled from a man aged 25 to 40 in good health. The specimen sequenced was central memory CD4+ T cells from blood.

The CDR3 here is CASSPWTGFTNEQFF. The CDR3 DNA sequence: TGTGCCAGCAGCCCCTGGACAGGGTTTACCAATGAGCAGTTCTTC. The chain uses TRBV14 and TRBJ2-1; 8 bases are a match to TRBD1. Trimming cost V 4 bases and J 6 bases; bases outside gene matches: 8. Germline loops: CDR1 SGHDN, CDR2 FVKESK. This CDR3 contains 15 residues.